These 16 T cell receptor beta chains share one sample of origin, sequenced in a study of T cells in narcolepsy. Assay: immunoSEQ multiplex PCR; the TCRdb copy retains only in-frame clones and omits some. The sample carries tens of thousands of clones, about nine tenths recorded once. The material sequenced was CD45RA- memory CD4+ T cells from PBMCs. The source of these receptors is a human donor with narcolepsy.

V gene TRBV28 combines with J gene TRBJ2-4; no definite D call. The CDR3 is made up of 11 amino acids. V was trimmed by 6 bases and J by 7 bases, leaving 7 bases between them. Germline V lookup: CDR1 MDHEN, CDR2 SYDVKM. The CDR3 is CASREGNIQYF. The CDR3 coding sequence is TGTGCCAGCAGGGAAGGGAACATTCAGTACTTC.

The gene calls are TRBV7-2 and TRBJ1-2, with no clear D. The germline CDR1 and CDR2 sequences are SGHTA and FQGNSA. This CDR3 has 11 residues. V lost 2 bases, J lost 8 bases, and 6 bases lay in between. Here the CDR3 reads CASSLLGGYTF. The CDR3 region has the DNA TGTGCCAGCAGCTTATTAGGCGGCTACACCTTC.

The chain couples TRBV6-5 to TRBJ2-4; D call uncertain. V dropped 8 bases and J dropped 0 bases, with 11 bases sitting between them. The CDR3 is made up of 14 amino acids. Germline-derived CDR1 and CDR2 are MNHEY and SVGAGI. Written as DNA, the CDR3 is TGTGCCAGCCGCGATCAGCTAGCCAAAAACATTCAGTACTTC. This translates into CASRDQLAKNIQYF.

As DNA, the CDR3 is TGTGCCAGCAGCTTACAACAGGGGGCGGGAATAAATCAGCCCCAGCATTTT. This gives the protein CASSLQQGAGINQPQHF. The genes are TRBV7-2 and TRBJ1-5; 9 positions match TRBD1. This CDR3 is 17 amino acids long. Germline V CDR1 and CDR2: SGHTA, FQGNSA. The ends lost 2 bases at V and 4 bases at J; junction bases unmatched: 9.

The CDR3: CASSLELAGRLYF. DNA of the CDR3: TGCGCCAGCAGCTTGGAACTAGCGGGACGCCTGTACTTC. The chain couples TRBV5-1 to TRBJ2-7, with TRBD2 identical over 10 bases. V dropped 0 bases and J dropped 12; count of bases not matched to a gene: 6. Germline CDR1 SGHRS, CDR2 YFSETQ. This CDR3 contains 13 residues.

The chain is built from TRBV7-9 and TRBJ1-5; 9 nucleotides match TRBD1. CDR3 length: 16 residues. The V and J ends lost 4 bases and 5 bases, in that order; junction bases with no gene match: 9. Germline V gene lookup returns CDR1 SEHNR and CDR2 FQNEAQ (reference sequence). The CDR3 nucleotides read TGTGCCAGCAGCTCCTCGGACAGGGGTATGGATCAGCCCCAGCATTTT. Its protein product is CASSSSDRGMDQPQHF.

This clone was detected once. The gene calls are TRBV6-5 and TRBJ1-6; D is possibly TRBD1 (6 bases). CDR1 MNHEY and CDR2 SVGAGI come from the germline V gene. V dropped 2 bases and J dropped 7 bases, with 6 bases sitting between them. This CDR3 is built from 13 residues. The CDR3 is CASSYGQNSPLHF. The CDR3 DNA reads TGTGCCAGCAGTTACGGACAGAATTCACCCCTCCACTTT.

J is TRBJ2-1 and V is TRBV2, with D possibly TRBD1 on 6 matching bases. The CDR3 length is 16 residues. Germline CDR1 SNHLY, CDR2 FYNNEI. V was clipped by 2 bases and J by 6 bases, with 17 bases between them. The CDR3 sequence: CASSERDRRFANEQFF. The CDR3 DNA follows: TGTGCCAGCAGTGAACGAGACAGGAGGTTTGCCAATGAGCAGTTCTTC.

The chain recombines TRBV11-3 with TRBJ2-1; 9 positions match TRBD2. Germline V gene lookup returns CDR1 SGHNT and CDR2 YENEEA. This CDR3 spans 16 amino acids. V gave up 1 base and J gave up 10 bases; unmatched junction bases: 11. The DNA for the CDR3 is TGTGCCAGCAGCTTAGTATCTAGCGGGGAGGCGAGGGAGCAGTTCTTC. Translating gives CASSLVSSGEAREQFF.

The V call is TRBV5-1, the J call TRBJ2-7, with D unresolved. This CDR3 is built from 13 residues. The V and J ends lost 4 bases and 4 bases respectively, with 12 bases between them. Germline V gene lookup returns CDR1 SGHRS and CDR2 YFSETQ. The CDR3 reads CASSIDGRYEQYF. The CDR3 DNA reads as TGCGCCAGCAGCATTGACGGGCGGTACGAGCAGTACTTC.

This rearrangement joins TRBV5-4 to TRBJ2-3; D remains unclear. Germline assignment: CDR1 SGHNT and CDR2 YYREEE (reference sequence). V lost 2 bases and J lost 2, with 12 bases in between. The CDR3 runs 15 residues. The DNA of the CDR3 is TGTGCCAGCAGCTTATCACAGTTTTCCACAGATACGCAGTATTTT. It codes for CASSLSQFSTDTQYF.

The chain couples TRBV7-2 to TRBJ1-2, with 8 bases identical to TRBD1. V lost 4 bases to trimming and J lost 3 bases; unmatched junction nucleotides: 7. Germline lookup yields CDR1 SGHTA and CDR2 FQGNSA. CDR3 length: 15 amino acids. The DNA for the CDR3 is TGTGCCAGCAGCTCCCGGACAGGGCCGGACTATGGCTACACCTTC. Protein sequence: CASSSRTGPDYGYTF.

This clone was counted only a few times. The chain employs TRBV21-1 and TRBJ2-7. TRBV21-1 is a documented pseudogene. The CDR3 is 15 amino acids. CDR3 in DNA: TGTGCCAGCAGCGTCCCTTCTGGGTCCAGCCACGAGCAGTACTTC. Protein: CASSVPSGSSHEQYF.

The chain recombines TRBV28 with TRBJ1-1; D gene ambiguous. V was shortened by 7 bases and J by 9 bases, with 12 bases between the two germline ends. CDR1 MDHEN and CDR2 SYDVKM come from the germline V gene. The CDR3 covers 11 residues. CDR3 residues: CASTSLAQAFF. The CDR3 DNA sequence: TGTGCCAGCACGAGCCTCGCCCAAGCTTTCTTT.

This chain joins TRBV29-1 and TRBJ2-7, with TRBD1 matching over 10 bases. Germline values: CDR1 SQVTM, CDR2 ANQGSEA. The V and J ends lost 6 bases and 3 bases, in that order; junction bases with no gene match: 5. The CDR3 spans 13 residues. The CDR3 DNA follows: TGCAGCGTGGCGGGACAGGGGAGCTACGAGCAGTACTTC. Its translation is CSVAGQGSYEQYF.

The rearrangement joins TRBV23-1 to TRBJ2-1; D perhaps matches TRBD1 (5 bases). TRBV23-1 carries the ORF label, with uncertain function. CDR3 length equals 17 residues. Trimming stripped 2 bases from V and 9 bases from J, with 23 bases between. As DNA, the CDR3 is TGCGCCAGCAGTCAACCGTACAGGACCCCTCTCAGAGTTGAGCAGTTCTTC. Translation: CASSQPYRTPLRVEQFF.